A selection of T cell receptor beta chains follows, all from one sample in a study of CD8+ T cells in alopecia areata. Using immunoSEQ multiplex PCR, the repertoire was profiled, and TCRdb retains in-frame clones only, with some absent. The data hold 150,000 to 200,000 clones, with about three fifths observed a single time. The sample in question was CD4+ T cells sorted from blood, obtained at week 49, from a patient treated with tofacitinib. The source of these receptors is a human donor with alopecia areata. CDR3s include the opening cysteine and the closing phenylalanine or tryptophan. Fields, in order: D gene, J gene, clone size, V gene, CDR3 DNA, CDR3 protein. The D gene is left open where the match is weak. Size values are once, few and many counts, or a class for expanded clones, and some rows have none.

>.|TRBJ2-4|few|TRBV5-1
TGCGCCAGCAGCCAGGACAGACTAAACATTCAGTACTTC
CASSQDRLNIQYF
>.|TRBJ2-2|.|TRBV2
TGTGCCAGCAGTGTTACGCGAACCGGGGAGCTGTTTTTT
CASSVTRTGELFF
>.|TRBJ2-2|.|TRBV19
TGTGCCAGTAGTCCCAAAGTCAGGACGAACACCGGGGAGCTGTTTTTT
CASSPKVRTNTGELFF
>TRBD2|TRBJ2-1|.|TRBV29-1
TGCAGCGTTGAATATCCAGCGGGGGCACTCAATGAGCAGTTCTTC
CSVEYPAGALNEQFF
>.|TRBJ1-2|.|TRBV7-2
TGTGCCAGCAGCTTAGGGACTTGGGGCTACACCTTC
CASSLGTWGYTF
>TRBD1|TRBJ1-2|many|TRBV7-2
TGTGCCAGCAGCTTAGGGACAGGGAAGGGAAAGGGCTACACCTTC
CASSLGTGKGKGYTF
>.|TRBJ2-7|.|TRBV25-1
TGTGCCAGCAGTGCACTTTACGAGCAGTACTTC
CASSALYEQYF
>.|TRBJ1-2|.|TRBV6-6
TGTGCCAGCAGCTCAACTACAGGGATTCGGGACTATGGCTACACCTTC
CASSSTTGIRDYGYTF
>TRBD1|TRBJ1-1|.|TRBV7-2
TGTGCCAGCAGCTTATCACAGGGGCTTGGCACTGAAGCTTTCTTT
CASSLSQGLGTEAFF
>.|TRBJ2-1|.|TRBV15
TGTGCCACCAGCAGACTAGGAGGCAATGAGCAGTTCTTC
CATSRLGGNEQFF
>TRBD1|TRBJ1-2|.|TRBV2
TGTGCCAGCAGTGGGGACAGGGCTGGCTACACCTTC
CASSGDRAGYTF
>TRBD1|TRBJ1-2|.|TRBV7-9
TGTGCCAGCAGCCAGGACAGGGGAAAGGTTAACTATGGCTACACCTTC
CASSQDRGKVNYGYTF
>.|TRBJ2-6|few|TRBV29-1
TGCAGCGTTGAAGTAAGTGGGGCCAACGTCCTGACTTTC
CSVEVSGANVLTF
>TRBD1|TRBJ2-7|.|TRBV7-2
TGTGCCAGCAGCTTACTGGACAGGGCCCGCTACGAGCAGTACTTC
CASSLLDRARYEQYF
>.|TRBJ1-1|.|TRBV5-1
TGCGCCAGCAGCTTGGCCGGGGATGAAGCTTTCTTT
CASSLAGDEAFF
>TRBD2|TRBJ2-5|.|TRBV9
TGTGCCAGCAGCCCGCGGTTAGCGGGTCAGGAGGCCCAGTACTTC
CASSPRLAGQEAQYF
>.|TRBJ2-7|few|TRBV23-1
TGCGCCAGCAGCCGGAGCAGTGAAGGACACGAGCAGTACTTC
CASSRSSEGHEQYF
>.|TRBJ2-1|.|TRBV11-3
TGTGCCAGCAGCATAACCAGAGGTAATGAGCAGTTCTTC
CASSITRGNEQFF
>.|TRBJ2-7|many|TRBV2
TGTGCCAGCAGTGAACAGGACACCTACGAGCAGTACTTC
CASSEQDTYEQYF
>.|TRBJ1-4|.|TRBV30
TGTGCCTGGGACACCACTAATGAAAAACTGTTTTTT
CAWDTTNEKLFF